The table lists the clone carrying this TCR beta chain with a count of one. Distinct nucleotide sequences in the sample also encode this CDR3. The sample comes from a study of T cell changes during pregnancy in multiple sclerosis. Here immunoSEQ multiplex PCR was the method, and the copy in TCRdb shows in-frame clones only, minus some. The table records 35,000 to 45,000 clones, about nine tenths of them present only once. The CDR3 is 13 amino acids. The germline V gene has CDR1 KGHSH and CDR2 LQKENI. V lost 3 bases and J 1 base, leaving 3 bases between the germline ends. The sample consisted of CD4+ T cells from peripheral blood mononuclear cells, taken in the first trimester of pregnancy. The source of this sequence is a female donor in good health, enrolled as a control in a pregnancy study. The V call is TRBV18, the J call TRBJ2-2; D is uncertain. The CDR3 protein is CASSPLNTGELFF. The DNA for the CDR3 is TGTGCCAGCTCACCCCTGAACACCGGGGAGCTGTTTTTT.